This T cell receptor (beta chain) derives from a study of T cells in Graves' hyperthyroidism and ophthalmopathy (dated by TCRdb to the late 2010s). About the investigation overall: Peripheral blood was sampled at the time of initial diagnosis, prior to any treatment. A discovery cohort of about 96 patients, 43 with Graves' ophthalmopathy and approximately 55 with stable Graves' hyperthyroidism, was used to find distinguishing TCR V-J signatures. Prospective prediction of ophthalmopathy was tested in an independent validation cohort of 18 to 20 hyperthyroidism patients and some 17 patients who later progressed to ophthalmopathy. The approximately 97 discovery patients were randomly divided into training and test sets at a 7:3 ratio. The study also compared thyroid tissue and blood T-cell repertoires from 5 to 7 Graves' hyperthyroidism patients. Following sampling, methimazole starting at 30 mg daily was given to hyperthyroidism patients, and high-dose intravenous methylprednisolone was given to ophthalmopathy patients. The paper describes TCR Vbeta CDR3 sequencing of fewer than 150 peripheral blood samples, made up of some 40 ophthalmopathy patients, roughly 80 hyperthyroidism patients and around 17 progressor patients. What the work shows at the level of the full study, not this receptor alone: Sample size was not statistically predetermined, and investigators were not blinded to group allocation. Blood samples also contained most of the expanded thyroid clonotypes (frequency above 0.001), which suggests that blood repertoires may reflect thyroid immune responses. In validation, the model predicted progression to ophthalmopathy with roughly 70% sensitivity and around 72% specificity, a median of about six months before onset. A 13 V-J signature model separated ophthalmopathy from stable hyperthyroidism, with about 90% sensitivity and 81.08% specificity in cross-validation and 80%/75% in testing.

Amplification of TCR beta CDR3 regions was carried out from RNA transcripts. The TCR CDR3 was subjected to a first round of RT-PCR using the HTBI primer set and the Qiagen OneStep RT-PCR kit. A second multiplex PCR round built the libraries, followed by size selection and purification. Libraries were sequenced paired-end with 100 bp reads on an Illumina HiSeq2000. Per the authors' processing: Raw data were processed with SOAPnuke, discarding reads with adapters, uncalled bases, mean Phred below 15, or no exact constant-primer or identifier match. High-quality paired reads were merged with COPE v1.2.5, and unique nucleotide sequences were defined as clonotypes. MiTCR v1.1 was used to align clonotypes to the IMGT TRBV, TRBD and TRBJ reference segments. The analysis was restricted to V-J combinations with a frequency above 0.0001, which together covered roughly 99% of the repertoires. A TCS score was defined as the ratio between F50 (clonal expansion) and ExV (chaos), using BLOSUM62-based TCRdist between CDR3 peptides within each V-J. Welch's t-statistics and random forest reduced some 510 V-J features to around 14, which were used in a naive Bayes classifier (R e1071). In TCRdb, the public reads were trimmed at Q25 with fastp and aligned with MiXCR, with productive beta chains retained. Each entry is one CDR3 protein sequence, shown with its most common DNA and genes. Clone size and V and J calls follow TCRdb, not the original study. The sample has around 500,000 distinct CDR3 sequences on record, roughly a sixth of them singletons. The ten top clones hold less than 30% of the sample.

This clonotype was found a few times. What antigen it recognizes has not been identified. No per-base quality is available; no much larger clone lies one base away. Taken from the germline V gene, the CDR1 and CDR2 loops are SNHLY and FYNNEI. For this chain, trimming is 8 bases at the V end and 10 bases at the J end, and the number of junction bases without a gene match is 6. The CDR3 numbers 13 residues from cysteine through phenylalanine. The retained sequence is limited to the CDR3, 39 bases, with the frame set at the first base. Moderately to severely active disease, a Clinical Activity Score of at least 3, a NOSPECS grade of at least 4, and a duration under 3 months were present in ophthalmopathy patients. Exclusion was applied to patients with uncontrolled infections, other autoimmune diseases, pregnancy or lactation. Diagnoses relied on clinical symptoms, serum thyroxine and TRAb, thyroid ultrasound and orbital computed tomography. PBMCs were separated from about 10 ml of fresh peripheral blood using Ficoll-Paque density gradient centrifugation. Total RNA was extracted using Trizol reagent, and RNA quality was assessed on an Agilent 2100 Bioanalyzer.

This receptor was identified in a woman in her twenties or thirties with Graves' ophthalmopathy. The sequenced sample consisted of blood. The rearrangement combines TRBV2 with TRBJ1-6; 9 central bases correspond to TRBD1. The nucleotide sequence is TGTGCCAGCTTTAGGACAGGGGAATCACCCCTCCACTTT. It specifies CASFRTGESPLHF.